Given below is one TCR beta chain in context. This specimen comes from a study of blood T cell repertoires in COVID-19. The method was immunoSEQ multiplex PCR; TCRdb's version includes in-frame clones alone and lacks a portion of them. The table records around 110,000 clones, around four fifths of them present only once. Germline-derived CDR1 and CDR2 are SGHTA and FQGNSA. The germline V and J ends were trimmed by 5 bases and 1 base, with 11 bases remaining between them. The CDR3 extends over 14 amino acids. The source is a man aged 25-45 years with acute or convalescent COVID-19. Sequenced material: peripheral blood. This chain uses TRBV7-2 with TRBJ1-1; no clear D gene. The CDR3, as DNA: TGTGCCAGCAGCCTTAATTACAGGAACACTGAAGCTTTCTTT. Amino acid sequence: CASSLNYRNTEAFF.